The rows below give T cell receptor beta chains drawn from one sample of a study of T cells in Graves' hyperthyroidism and ophthalmopathy. TCRdb re-analysed the multiplex PCR reads in MiXCR, keeping a single row per CDR3 protein. Of approximately 400,000 distinct CDR3 sequences in the sample, 25% were seen once. The source material was blood. Receptor source: a man between 50 and 59 years old with Graves' hyperthyroidism. CDR3s include the opening cysteine and the closing phenylalanine or tryptophan. The D gene is left open where the match is weak. Not all rows give a size; the values are once, few, many and, for expanded clones, a class.

few,TRBJ2-7,.,TRBV2,12,TGTGCCAGCAGGGAAACGATGTACGAGCAGTACTTC,CASRETMYEQYF
.,TRBJ1-2,TRBD1,TRBV20-1,12,TGCAGTGCTTTGACAGGGGGCCAGGGCTACACCTTC,CSALTGGQGYTF
few,TRBJ2-7,TRBD1,TRBV27,14,TGTGCCAGGCCGGGACAGGGGTCCTGGGACGAGCAGTACTTC,CARPGQGSWDEQYF
few,TRBJ2-2,.,TRBV7-9,16,TGTGCCAGCACCTTGCCGTCACGGGTTCCCACCGGGGAGCTGTTTTTT,CASTLPSRVPTGELFF
few,TRBJ1-6,.,TRBV6-1,13,TGTGCCAGCAGTCGAAACAGGGAGACACCCCTCCACTTT,CASSRNRETPLHF
few,TRBJ1-5,TRBD1,TRBV28,14,TGTGCCAGCAGCATGGACAGGTCGGATCAGCCCCAGCATTTT,CASSMDRSDQPQHF
.,TRBJ2-6,.,TRBV27,16,TGTGCCAGCAGTTTATCCACAGGGCCGGGGGCCAACGTCCTGACTTTC,CASSLSTGPGANVLTF
few,TRBJ2-3,TRBD2,TRBV29-1,16,TGCAGCGCAAAAAATCCCCTAGCGGGAGGGCAGGATACGCAGTATTTT,CSAKNPLAGGQDTQYF
many,TRBJ2-5,.,TRBV6-1,15,TGTGCCAGCAGTGAGACAGCGCCTAAGGGAGAGACCCAGTACTTC,CASSETAPKGETQYF
many,TRBJ2-1,.,TRBV20-1,13,TGCAGTGCTAGAGGGGACGGAACGCGGGAGCAGTTCTTC,CSARGDGTREQFF
.,TRBJ2-2,TRBD2,TRBV6-1,16,TGCGCCAGCAGTGACCGGGGGGTGGCGGACACCGGGGAGCTGTTTTTT,CASSDRGVADTGELFF
.,TRBJ2-7,.,TRBV10-2,14,TGCGCCAGCAGTGCCCGTCGCGACTCCTACGAGCAGTACTTC,CASSARRDSYEQYF
.,TRBJ2-3,TRBD2,TRBV5-1,16,TGCGCCAGCAGCTTAACTAGCGGGGTTAGCACAGATACGCAGTATTTT,CASSLTSGVSTDTQYF
few,TRBJ2-1,.,TRBV4-2,15,TGTGCCAGCAGCCTCAGGGAGAGCTCCTACAATGAGCAGTTCTTC,CASSLRESSYNEQFF
few,TRBJ2-7,.,TRBV10-2,13,TGCGCCAGCAGTATGGCCGGCGACTACGAGCAGTACTTC,CASSMAGDYEQYF
many,TRBJ1-1,.,TRBV2,15,TGTGCCAGCAGTGAAGATTCTCGGTCGGGAACTGAAGCTTTCTTT,CASSEDSRSGTEAFF
many,TRBJ2-3,TRBD2,TRBV28,13,TGTGCCAGCAGCGAAGTCCTCGGGAGGAATCCGTATTTT,CASSEVLGRNPYF
.,TRBJ2-5,.,TRBV29-1,12,TGCAGCGTCCCACTACGGGGAGAGACCCAGTACTTC,CSVPLRGETQYF
.,TRBJ2-5,.,TRBV18,13,TGTGCCAGCTCACCAATCCTAGGCGAGACCCAGTACTTC,CASSPILGETQYF
.,TRBJ2-5,TRBD2,TRBV29-1,14,TGCAGCGTTGTTAGACTAGCGGGGGACGAGACCCAGTACTTC,CSVVRLAGDETQYF
many,TRBJ2-1,TRBD2,TRBV7-3,18,TGTGCCAGCAGCACTGTGACTAGCGGGAGGGCCACCTACAATGAGCAGTTCTTC,CASSTVTSGRATYNEQFF
few,TRBJ1-4,TRBD1,TRBV12-3/TRBV12-4,15,TGTGCCAGCAGTAAGGACAGGGGTTCTAATGAAAAACTGTTTTTT,CASSKDRGSNEKLFF
.,TRBJ2-7,.,TRBV15,15,TGTGCCACCAGCAGAGATTTACAGAATCCGTACGAGCAGTACTTC,CATSRDLQNPYEQYF
.,TRBJ2-1,.,TRBV7-3,13,TGTGCCAGCAGCTTAACTAGATTGGATGAGCAGTTCTTC,CASSLTRLDEQFF